One sample yielded the 3 T cell receptor beta chains listed below, sequenced in a study of T cell responses to AZD1222 COVID-19 vaccine (dated by TCRdb to about 2021). The time point tag for this specimen amounts to: baseline before first vaccination. Receptors were amplified or captured by the immunoSEQ multiplex PCR assay. TCRdb obtained this table from immuneACCESS and retained in-frame rearrangements with V and J assigned. These tables miss some clones; where compared with another copy, unresolved V genes account for less than half of the shortfall, and the remainder is unexplained. The sample profile shows about 130,000 clones; just over 85% of them were found once. The ten largest clones take up approximately 12% of the sample. The sequencing here drew on peripheral blood, taken on day 0 of AZD1222 vaccination. The source of these receptors is an adult in good health.

This chain links TRBV19 with TRBJ2-7; 8 nucleotides align to TRBD1. V dropped 6 bases and J dropped 2; count of bases not matched to a gene: 6. This CDR3 region has 14 residues. Germline CDR1 reads LNHDA; CDR2 reads SQIVND (reference sequence). CDR3 sequence: CASSNGQGAYEQYF. The CDR3 bases are TGTGCCAGTAGCAATGGACAGGGAGCCTACGAGCAGTACTTC.

V and J are TRBV16 and TRBJ1-5; 11 nucleotides line up with TRBD1. There are 16 residues in the CDR3. Trimming took 5 bases from V and 5 from J; bases not matched to a gene: 8. Germline V gene data show CDR1 as KGHSY and CDR2 as FQNENV. The CDR3, as DNA: TGTGCCAGCAGCGATACTCGGACAGGGGGCGATCAGCCCCAGCATTTT. Residues: CASSDTRTGGDQPQHF.

This clone was counted once. The genes are TRBV7-2 and TRBJ2-7; D is unresolved. Germline-derived CDR1 and CDR2 are SGHTA and FQGNSA. CDR3 length: 15 residues. Trimming removed 5 bases at V and 3 bases at J, with 17 bases between. The CDR3 region is CASSQHPASHYEQYF. In nucleotides, the CDR3 is TGTGCCAGCAGCCAACACCCCGCGAGCCACTACGAGCAGTACTTC. Together with reference TRBV7-2 and TRBJ2-7, the CDR3 gives the full variable domain: GAGVSQSPSNKVTEKGKDVELRCDPISGHTALYWYRQSLGQGLEFLIYFQGNSAPDKSGLPSDRFSAERTGGSVSTLTIQRTQQEDSAVYLCASSQHPASHYEQYFGPGTRLTVT.